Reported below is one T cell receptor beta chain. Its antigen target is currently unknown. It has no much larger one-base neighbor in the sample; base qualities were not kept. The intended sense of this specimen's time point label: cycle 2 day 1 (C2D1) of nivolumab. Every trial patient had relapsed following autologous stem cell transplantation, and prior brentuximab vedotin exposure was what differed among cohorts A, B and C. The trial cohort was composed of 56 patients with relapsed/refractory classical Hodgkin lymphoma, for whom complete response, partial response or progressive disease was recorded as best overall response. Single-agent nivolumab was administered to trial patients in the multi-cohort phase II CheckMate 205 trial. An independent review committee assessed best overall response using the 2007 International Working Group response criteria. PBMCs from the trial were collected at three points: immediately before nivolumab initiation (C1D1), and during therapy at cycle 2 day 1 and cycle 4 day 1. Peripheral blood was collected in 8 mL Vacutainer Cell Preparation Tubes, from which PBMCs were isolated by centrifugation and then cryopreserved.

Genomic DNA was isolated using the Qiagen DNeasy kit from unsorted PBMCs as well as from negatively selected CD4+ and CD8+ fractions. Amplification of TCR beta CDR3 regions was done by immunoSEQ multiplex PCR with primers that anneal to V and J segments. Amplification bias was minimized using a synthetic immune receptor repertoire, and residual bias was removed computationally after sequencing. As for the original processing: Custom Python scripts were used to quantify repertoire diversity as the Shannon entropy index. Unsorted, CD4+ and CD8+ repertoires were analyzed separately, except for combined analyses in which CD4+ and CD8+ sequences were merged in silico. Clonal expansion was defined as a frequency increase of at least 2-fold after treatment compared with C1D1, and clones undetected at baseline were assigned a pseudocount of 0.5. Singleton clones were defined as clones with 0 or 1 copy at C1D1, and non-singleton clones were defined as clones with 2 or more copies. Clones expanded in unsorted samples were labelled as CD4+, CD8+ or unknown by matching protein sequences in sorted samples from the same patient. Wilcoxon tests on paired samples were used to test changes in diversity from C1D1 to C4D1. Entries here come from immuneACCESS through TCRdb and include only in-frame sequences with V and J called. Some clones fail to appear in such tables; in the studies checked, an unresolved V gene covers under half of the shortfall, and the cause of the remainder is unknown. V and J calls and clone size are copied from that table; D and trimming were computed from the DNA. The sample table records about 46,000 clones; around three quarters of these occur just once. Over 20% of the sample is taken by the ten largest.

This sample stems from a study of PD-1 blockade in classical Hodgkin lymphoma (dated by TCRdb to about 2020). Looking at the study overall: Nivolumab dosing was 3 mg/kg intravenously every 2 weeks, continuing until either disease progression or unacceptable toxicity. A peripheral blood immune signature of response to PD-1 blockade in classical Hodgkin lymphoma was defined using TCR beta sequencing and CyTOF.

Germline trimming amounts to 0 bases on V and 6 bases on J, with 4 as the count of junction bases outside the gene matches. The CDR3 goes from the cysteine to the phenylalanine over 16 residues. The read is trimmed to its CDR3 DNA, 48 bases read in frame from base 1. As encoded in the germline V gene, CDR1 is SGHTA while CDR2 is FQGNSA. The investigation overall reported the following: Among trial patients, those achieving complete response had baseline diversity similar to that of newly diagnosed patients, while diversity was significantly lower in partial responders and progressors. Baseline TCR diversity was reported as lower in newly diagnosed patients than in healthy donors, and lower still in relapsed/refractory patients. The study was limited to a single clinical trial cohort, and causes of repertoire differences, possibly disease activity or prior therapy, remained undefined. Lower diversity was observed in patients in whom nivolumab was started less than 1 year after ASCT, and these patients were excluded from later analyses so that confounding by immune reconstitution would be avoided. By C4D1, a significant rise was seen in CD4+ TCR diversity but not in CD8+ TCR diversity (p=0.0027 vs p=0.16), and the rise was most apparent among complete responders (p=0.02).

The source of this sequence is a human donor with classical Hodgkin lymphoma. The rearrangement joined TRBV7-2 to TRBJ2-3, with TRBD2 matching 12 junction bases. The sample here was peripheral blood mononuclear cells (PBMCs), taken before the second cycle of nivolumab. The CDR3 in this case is CASSLARTSGVDTQYF. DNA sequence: TGTGCCAGCAGCTTAGCGCGGACTAGCGGGGTGGATACGCAGTATTTT. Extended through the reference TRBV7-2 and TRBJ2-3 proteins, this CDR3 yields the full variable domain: GAGVSQSPSNKVTEKGKDVELRCDPISGHTALYWYRQSLGQGLEFLIYFQGNSAPDKSGLPSDRFSAERTGGSVSTLTIQRTQQEDSAVYLCASSLARTSGVDTQYFGPGTRLTVL.